This is a list of T cell receptor beta chains from one sample in a study of siplizumab effects on memory and regulatory T cells. Assay: immunoSEQ multiplex PCR; the TCRdb copy retains only in-frame clones and omits some. The table lists about 100,000 clones, approximately 93% of them singletons, with approximately 0.58% in the top ten. Sequences were obtained from Tregs sorted from blood. Receptors were obtained from a human donor in good health. The CDR3 runs from the conserved cysteine through the conserved F or W. Each record gives: V gene, D gene, J gene, CDR3 protein. The D gene is left open where the match is weak.

v_gene: TRBV7-2; d_gene: -; j_gene: TRBJ1-1; CDR3aa: CASSLSYLWPEAFF
v_gene: TRBV5-4; d_gene: TRBD2; j_gene: TRBJ2-3; CDR3aa: CASSQGGTSGSDTQYF
v_gene: TRBV6-5; d_gene: -; j_gene: TRBJ1-6; CDR3aa: CASSYSRGYSPLHF
v_gene: TRBV7-2; d_gene: -; j_gene: TRBJ1-5; CDR3aa: CASSLVGRGQPQHF
v_gene: TRBV5-5; d_gene: -; j_gene: TRBJ2-6; CDR3aa: CASSRRQATSGANVLTF
v_gene: TRBV11-2; d_gene: -; j_gene: TRBJ2-5; CDR3aa: CASSLAGLRRETQYF
v_gene: TRBV7-9; d_gene: -; j_gene: TRBJ1-3; CDR3aa: CASSSTNSGNTIYF
v_gene: TRBV5-1; d_gene: -; j_gene: TRBJ2-7; CDR3aa: CASSLGVVATLVVGQYF
v_gene: TRBV7-9; d_gene: -; j_gene: TRBJ1-5; CDR3aa: CASSFLTQPQHF
v_gene: TRBV6-6; d_gene: -; j_gene: TRBJ1-1; CDR3aa: CASSYSGTAFF
v_gene: TRBV4-1; d_gene: -; j_gene: TRBJ2-7; CDR3aa: CASSRDDEYEQYF
v_gene: TRBV9; d_gene: TRBD2; j_gene: TRBJ2-5; CDR3aa: CASSVVAGATETQYF
v_gene: TRBV6-4; d_gene: -; j_gene: TRBJ2-1; CDR3aa: CASSEGDAYNEQFF
v_gene: TRBV29-1; d_gene: -; j_gene: TRBJ2-1; CDR3aa: CSVETAAWGNEQFF
v_gene: TRBV5-3; d_gene: TRBD1; j_gene: TRBJ1-5; CDR3aa: CARSLGTGVDQPQHF
v_gene: TRBV20-1; d_gene: -; j_gene: TRBJ1-2; CDR3aa: CSARHERYTF
v_gene: TRBV5-1; d_gene: -; j_gene: TRBJ2-2; CDR3aa: CASSWQRTGELFF
v_gene: TRBV2; d_gene: TRBD1; j_gene: TRBJ1-5; CDR3aa: CASSKDRGRGQPQHF
v_gene: TRBV10-3; d_gene: TRBD1; j_gene: TRBJ1-1; CDR3aa: CAISEPGTGRWEAFF
v_gene: TRBV9; d_gene: -; j_gene: TRBJ2-7; CDR3aa: CASSLGPRYEQYF
v_gene: TRBV5-1; d_gene: -; j_gene: TRBJ2-1; CDR3aa: CASRVGNEQFF
v_gene: TRBV9; d_gene: TRBD2; j_gene: TRBJ2-2; CDR3aa: CASSKGGLAGAGELFF
v_gene: TRBV19; d_gene: TRBD1; j_gene: TRBJ1-2; CDR3aa: CASSTGQGSYGYTF
v_gene: TRBV25-1; d_gene: TRBD1; j_gene: TRBJ1-2; CDR3aa: CASRTGANYGYTF
v_gene: TRBV7-3; d_gene: TRBD2; j_gene: TRBJ2-7; CDR3aa: CASSLRREASYEQYF
v_gene: TRBV29-1; d_gene: -; j_gene: TRBJ1-1; CDR3aa: CSGAPLGGGTEAFF
v_gene: TRBV9; d_gene: -; j_gene: TRBJ2-7; CDR3aa: CASSVGYRGNEQYF